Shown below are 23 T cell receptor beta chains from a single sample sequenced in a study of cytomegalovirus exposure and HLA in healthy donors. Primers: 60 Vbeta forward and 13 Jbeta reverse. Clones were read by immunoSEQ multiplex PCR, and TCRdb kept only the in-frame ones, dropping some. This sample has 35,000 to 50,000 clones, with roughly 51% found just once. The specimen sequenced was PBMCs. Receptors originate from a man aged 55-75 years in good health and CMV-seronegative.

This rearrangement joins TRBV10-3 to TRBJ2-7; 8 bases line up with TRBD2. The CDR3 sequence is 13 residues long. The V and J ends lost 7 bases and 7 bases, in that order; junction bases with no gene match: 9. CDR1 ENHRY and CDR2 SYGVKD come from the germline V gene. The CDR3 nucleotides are TGTGCCATCATGGCGGGAGGCCGGGGTGAGCAGTACTTC. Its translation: CAIMAGGRGEQYF.

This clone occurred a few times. The CDR3 DNA follows: TGTGCCAGCAGCTCGACTAGCGGGGTTAGCACAGATACGCAGTATTTT. It is translated as CASSSTSGVSTDTQYF. This sequence joins TRBV7-8 and TRBJ2-3, with 11 bases fitting TRBD2. V gave up 4 bases and J gave up 0 bases; unmatched junction bases: 3. The V gene's germline CDR1 is SGHVS and CDR2 FQNEAQ. The CDR3 runs to 16 residues. Complete variable domain (other parts from reference TRBV7-8 and TRBJ2-3): GAGVSQSPRYKVAKRGQDVALRCDPISGHVSLFWYQQALGQGPEFLTYFQNEAQLDKSGLPSDRFFAERPEGSVSTLKIQRTQQEDSAVYLCASSSTSGVSTDTQYFGPGTRLTVL.

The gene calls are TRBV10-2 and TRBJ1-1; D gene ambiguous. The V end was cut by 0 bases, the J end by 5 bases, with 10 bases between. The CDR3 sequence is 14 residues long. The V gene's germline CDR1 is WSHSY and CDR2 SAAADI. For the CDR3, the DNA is TGCGCCAGCAGTGAGTCGATAGGGAGGACTGAAGCTTTCTTT. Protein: CASSESIGRTEAFF.

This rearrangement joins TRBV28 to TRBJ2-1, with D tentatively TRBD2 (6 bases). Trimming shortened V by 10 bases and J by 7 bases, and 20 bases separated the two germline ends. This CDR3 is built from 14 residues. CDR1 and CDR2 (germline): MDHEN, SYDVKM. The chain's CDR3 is CATLAGGPGNEQFF. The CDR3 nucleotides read TGTGCCACATTAGCTGGAGGGCCAGGGAATGAGCAGTTCTTC.

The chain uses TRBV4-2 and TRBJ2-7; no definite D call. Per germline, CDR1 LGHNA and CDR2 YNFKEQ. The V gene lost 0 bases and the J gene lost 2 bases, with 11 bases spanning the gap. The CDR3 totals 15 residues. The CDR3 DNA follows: TGTGCCAGCAGCCAAGATAATAGTGCTGCCTACGAGCAGTACTTC. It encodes CASSQDNSAAYEQYF.

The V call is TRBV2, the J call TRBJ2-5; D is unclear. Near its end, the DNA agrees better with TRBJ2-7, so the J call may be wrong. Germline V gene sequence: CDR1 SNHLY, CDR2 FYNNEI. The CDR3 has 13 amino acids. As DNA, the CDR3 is TGTGCCAGCAGTGAAAACCCCTCCTACGAGCAGTACTTC. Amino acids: CASSENPSYEQYF.

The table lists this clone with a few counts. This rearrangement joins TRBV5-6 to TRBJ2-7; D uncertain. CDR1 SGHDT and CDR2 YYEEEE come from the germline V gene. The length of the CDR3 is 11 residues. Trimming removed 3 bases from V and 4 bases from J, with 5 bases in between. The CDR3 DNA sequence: TGTGCCAGCAGCTGGAGTTACGAGCAGTACTTC. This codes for CASSWSYEQYF.

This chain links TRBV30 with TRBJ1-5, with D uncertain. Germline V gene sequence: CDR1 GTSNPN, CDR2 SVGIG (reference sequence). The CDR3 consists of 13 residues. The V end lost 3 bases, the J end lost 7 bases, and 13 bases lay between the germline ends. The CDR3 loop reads CAWSPAGRQPQHF. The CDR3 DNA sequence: TGTGCCTGGAGCCCAGCGGGGAGGCAGCCCCAGCATTTT. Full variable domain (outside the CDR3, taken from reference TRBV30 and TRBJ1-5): SQTIHQWPATLVQPVGSPLSLECTVEGTSNPNLYWYRQAAGRGLQLLFYSVGIGQISSEVPQNLSASRPQDRQFILSSKKLLLSDSGFYLCAWSPAGRQPQHFGDGTRLSIL.

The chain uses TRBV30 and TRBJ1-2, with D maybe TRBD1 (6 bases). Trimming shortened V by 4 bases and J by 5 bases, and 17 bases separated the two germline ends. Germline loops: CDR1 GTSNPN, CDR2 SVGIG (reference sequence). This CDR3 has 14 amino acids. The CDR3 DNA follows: TGTGCCTGGATCCTCCTGACAGGAGGTTATGGCTACACCTTC. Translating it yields CAWILLTGGYGYTF.

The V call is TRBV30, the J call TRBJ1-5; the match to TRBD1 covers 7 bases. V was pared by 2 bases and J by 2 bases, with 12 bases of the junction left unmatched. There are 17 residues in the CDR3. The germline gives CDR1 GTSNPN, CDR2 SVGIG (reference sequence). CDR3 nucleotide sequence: TGTGCCTGGAGTTATCCAACCGGGACAGTCCGCAATCAGCCCCAGCATTTT. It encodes CAWSYPTGTVRNQPQHF.

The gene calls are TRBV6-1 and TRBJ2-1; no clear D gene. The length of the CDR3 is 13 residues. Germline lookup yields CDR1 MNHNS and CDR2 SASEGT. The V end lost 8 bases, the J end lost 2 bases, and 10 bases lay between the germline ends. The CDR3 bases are TGTGCCAGCGGGTCTGACACCTACAATGAGCAGTTCTTC. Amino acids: CASGSDTYNEQFF.

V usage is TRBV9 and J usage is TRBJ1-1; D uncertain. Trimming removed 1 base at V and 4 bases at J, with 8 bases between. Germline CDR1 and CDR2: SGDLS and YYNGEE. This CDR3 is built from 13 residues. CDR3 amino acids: CASSVSRSTEAFF. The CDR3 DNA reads TGTGCCAGCAGCGTAAGCCGGTCCACTGAAGCTTTCTTT.

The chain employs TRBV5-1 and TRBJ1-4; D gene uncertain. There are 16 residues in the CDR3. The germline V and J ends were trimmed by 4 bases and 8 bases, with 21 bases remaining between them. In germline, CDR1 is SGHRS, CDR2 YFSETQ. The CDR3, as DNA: TGCGCCAGCAGCATCCCACGGGGAGGCCGGCGCGAAAAACTGTTTTTT. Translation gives CASSIPRGGRREKLFF. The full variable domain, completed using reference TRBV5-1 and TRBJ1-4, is KAGVTQTPRYLIKTRGQQVTLSCSPISGHRSVSWYQQTPGQGLQFLFEYFSETQRNKGNFPGRFSGRQFSNSRSEMNVSTLELGDSALYLCASSIPRGGRREKLFFGSGTQLSVL.

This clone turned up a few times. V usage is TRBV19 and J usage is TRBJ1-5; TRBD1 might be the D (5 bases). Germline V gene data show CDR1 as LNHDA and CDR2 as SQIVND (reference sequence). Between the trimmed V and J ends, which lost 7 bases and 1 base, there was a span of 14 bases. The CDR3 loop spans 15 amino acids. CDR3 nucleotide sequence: TGTGCCAGTACCTTGAGATGGGGCAGCAATCAGCCCCAGCATTTT. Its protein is CASTLRWGSNQPQHF.

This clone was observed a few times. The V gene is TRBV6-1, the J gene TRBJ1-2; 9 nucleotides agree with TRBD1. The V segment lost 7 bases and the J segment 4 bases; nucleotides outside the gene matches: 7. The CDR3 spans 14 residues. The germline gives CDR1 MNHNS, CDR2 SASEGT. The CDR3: CASKGTGLSYGYTF. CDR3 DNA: TGTGCCAGCAAGGGGACAGGGCTATCCTATGGCTACACCTTC.

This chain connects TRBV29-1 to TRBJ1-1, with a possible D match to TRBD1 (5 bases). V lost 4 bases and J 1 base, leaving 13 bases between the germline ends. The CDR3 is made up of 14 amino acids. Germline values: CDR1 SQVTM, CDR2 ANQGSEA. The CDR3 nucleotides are TGCAGCGTTGCCATGACAGTTCAGAACACTGAAGCTTTCTTT. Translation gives CSVAMTVQNTEAFF. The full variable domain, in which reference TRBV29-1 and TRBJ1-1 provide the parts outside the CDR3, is SAVISQKPSRDICQRGTSLTIQCQVDSQVTMMFWYRQQPGQSLTLIATANQGSEATYESGFVIDKFPISRPNLTFSTLTVSNMSPEDSSIYLCSVAMTVQNTEAFFGQGTRLTVV.

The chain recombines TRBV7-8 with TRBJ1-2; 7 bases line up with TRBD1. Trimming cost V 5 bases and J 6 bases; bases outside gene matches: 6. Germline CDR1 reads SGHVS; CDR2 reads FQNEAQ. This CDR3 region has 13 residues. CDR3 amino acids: CASSRDRVDGYTF. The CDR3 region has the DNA TGTGCCAGCAGCCGCGACAGGGTTGATGGCTACACCTTC. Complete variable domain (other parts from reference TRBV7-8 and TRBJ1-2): GAGVSQSPRYKVAKRGQDVALRCDPISGHVSLFWYQQALGQGPEFLTYFQNEAQLDKSGLPSDRFFAERPEGSVSTLKIQRTQQEDSAVYLCASSRDRVDGYTFGSGTRLTVV.

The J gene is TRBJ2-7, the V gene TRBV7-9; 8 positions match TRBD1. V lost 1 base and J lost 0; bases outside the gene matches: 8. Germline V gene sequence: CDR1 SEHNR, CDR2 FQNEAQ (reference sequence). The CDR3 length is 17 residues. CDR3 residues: CASSLVGTGGVSYEQYF. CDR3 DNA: TGTGCCAGCAGCTTAGTAGGTACAGGGGGTGTCTCCTACGAGCAGTACTTC.

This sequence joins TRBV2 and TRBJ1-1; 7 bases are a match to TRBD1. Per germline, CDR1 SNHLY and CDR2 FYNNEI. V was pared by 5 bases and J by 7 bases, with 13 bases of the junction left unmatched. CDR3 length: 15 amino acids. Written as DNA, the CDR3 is TGTGCCAGCAGTTTCGAGGACAGGCCAGAGAGTGAAGCTTTCTTT. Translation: CASSFEDRPESEAFF.

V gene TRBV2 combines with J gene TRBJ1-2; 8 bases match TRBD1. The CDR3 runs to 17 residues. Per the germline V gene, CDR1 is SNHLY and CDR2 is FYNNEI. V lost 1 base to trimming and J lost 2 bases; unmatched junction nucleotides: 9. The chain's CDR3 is CASSEVGGRGRNYGYTF. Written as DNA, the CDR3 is TGTGCCAGCAGTGAAGTTGGGGGCAGGGGGCGAAACTATGGCTACACCTTC.

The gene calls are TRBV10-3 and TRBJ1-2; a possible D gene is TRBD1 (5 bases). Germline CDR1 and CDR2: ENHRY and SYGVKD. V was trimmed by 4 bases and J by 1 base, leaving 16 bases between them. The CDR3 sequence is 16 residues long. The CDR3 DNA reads TGTGCCATCAGTGTAATCACAGGAATCAATAACTATGGCTACACCTTC. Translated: CAISVITGINNYGYTF.

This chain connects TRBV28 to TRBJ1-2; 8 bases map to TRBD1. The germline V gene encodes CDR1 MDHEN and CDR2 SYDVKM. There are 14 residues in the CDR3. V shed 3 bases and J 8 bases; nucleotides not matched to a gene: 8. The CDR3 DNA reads TGTGCCAGCAGTTTTGTTACAGGGGGGAGCGGCTACACCTTC. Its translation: CASSFVTGGSGYTF.

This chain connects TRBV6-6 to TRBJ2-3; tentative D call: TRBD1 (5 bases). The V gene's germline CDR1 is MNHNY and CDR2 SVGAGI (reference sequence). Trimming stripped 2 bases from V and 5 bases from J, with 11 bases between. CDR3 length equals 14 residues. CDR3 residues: CASSYEGAIDTQYF. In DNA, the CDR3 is TGTGCCAGCAGTTACGAAGGGGCTATAGATACGCAGTATTTT.